The 27 T cell receptor beta chains given below trace back to one sample, sequenced in a study of CD4+ T cells in melanoma. Data came from immunoSEQ multiplex PCR; TCRdb stores just in-frame clones and leaves some out. The table records 40,000 to 50,000 clones, roughly nine tenths of them present only once. Sequenced: peripheral blood. These receptors originate from a human donor with melanoma.

The chain uses TRBV23-1 and TRBJ2-7; unclear D gene. TRBV23-1 is noted as an ORF with a role that remains uncertain. Trimming stripped 0 bases from V and 4 bases from J, with 25 bases between. The CDR3 runs 19 residues. The CDR3 DNA follows: TGCGCCAGCAGTCAATCTGGAGACAAACCCTCTAGGATTGAGTACGAGCAGTACTTC. The encoded protein is CASSQSGDKPSRIEYEQYF.

The table lists this clone with a few counts. The rearrangement joins TRBV7-2 to TRBJ2-5; 9 bases align to TRBD1. The V and J ends lost 6 bases and 4 bases, in that order; junction bases with no gene match: 3. The CDR3 has 13 residues. Germline V gene data show CDR1 as SGHTA and CDR2 as FQGNSA. Here the CDR3 DNA reads TGTGCCAGCAGTCGGACAGGGGCAGAGACCCAGTACTTC. It specifies CASSRTGAETQYF.

The CDR3 DNA follows: TGTGCCAGCAGGCGTGTGAAGGGGGCGAAAGCGAACACCGGGGAGCTGTTTTTT. Translated, it gives CASRRVKGAKANTGELFF. The rearrangement joins TRBV5-6 to TRBJ2-2; the match to TRBD1 covers 7 bases. V dropped 5 bases and J dropped 0; count of bases not matched to a gene: 13. CDR1 and CDR2 from the germline V gene are SGHDT and YYEEEE. The CDR3 is 18 residues long.

The chain employs TRBV19 and TRBJ1-6; D is undetermined. Trimming shortened V by 1 base and J by 4 bases, and 11 bases separated the two germline ends. The CDR3 runs to 16 residues. Germline CDR1 and CDR2: LNHDA and SQIVND (reference sequence). The CDR3 region is CASSIAKDGYNSPLHF. CDR3 nucleotides: TGTGCCAGTAGTATAGCCAAGGACGGATATAATTCACCCCTCCACTTT.

The chain links TRBV5-4 to TRBJ2-2; D is ambiguous. The germline gives CDR1 SGHNT, CDR2 YYREEE (reference sequence). The length of the CDR3 is 16 residues. V lost 4 bases, J lost 4 bases, and 17 bases lay in between. In nucleotides, the CDR3 is TGTGCCAGCAGCCCCCCTGGGTCTTACCTCACCGGGGAGCTGTTTTTT. Protein sequence: CASSPPGSYLTGELFF.

This chain connects TRBV2 to TRBJ2-7; D is ambiguous. The CDR3 length is 15 residues. Looked up from germline, CDR1 is SNHLY and CDR2 is FYNNEI. Trimming left V 3 bases short and J 3 bases short, with 15 bases between. The CDR3 loop reads CASSDEGVYRYEQYF. Written as DNA, the CDR3 is TGTGCCAGCAGTGATGAAGGTGTATACCGCTACGAGCAGTACTTC.

This clone has only one observation. V usage is TRBV5-1 and J usage is TRBJ1-4; TRBD1 matches at 7 bases. V was pared by 3 bases and J by 0 bases, with 2 bases of the junction left unmatched. Germline V gives CDR1 SGHRS, CDR2 YFSETQ. The CDR3 is 15 residues long. CDR3 protein: CASSSTGATNEKLFF. The CDR3 DNA reads TGCGCCAGCAGCTCAACAGGGGCAACTAATGAAAAACTGTTTTTT. Complete variable domain (other parts from reference TRBV5-1 and TRBJ1-4): KAGVTQTPRYLIKTRGQQVTLSCSPISGHRSVSWYQQTPGQGLQFLFEYFSETQRNKGNFPGRFSGRQFSNSRSEMNVSTLELGDSALYLCASSSTGATNEKLFFGSGTQLSVL.

V is TRBV19 and J is TRBJ1-5; unclear D gene. The CDR3 runs to 14 residues. V was clipped by 5 bases and J by 0 bases, with 8 bases between them. Germline lookup yields CDR1 LNHDA and CDR2 SQIVND (reference sequence). This CDR3 is CASSPRSSNQPQHF. CDR3 bases: TGTGCCAGTAGTCCCAGGTCTAGCAATCAGCCCCAGCATTTT.

The chain combines TRBV6-5 with TRBJ1-2, with a weak D call TRBD1 (5 bases). The germline V gene encodes CDR1 MNHEY and CDR2 SVGAGI. Trimming shortened V by 0 bases and J by 2 bases, and 13 bases separated the two germline ends. The CDR3 extends over 16 amino acids. The CDR3 region has the DNA TGTGCCAGCAGTTACTCTTTAGGGGTGACCAACTATGGCTACACCTTC. Its translation: CASSYSLGVTNYGYTF.

V gene TRBV9 combines with J gene TRBJ2-1; D unclear. V dropped 4 bases and J dropped 7 bases, with 15 bases sitting between them. The CDR3 length is 14 residues. Germline V gene data show CDR1 as SGDLS and CDR2 as YYNGEE. The CDR3 sequence: CASSPTGQVNEQFF. CDR3 DNA: TGTGCCAGCAGCCCGACCGGGCAGGTTAATGAGCAGTTCTTC.

The chain couples TRBV19 to TRBJ1-5; the match to TRBD1 covers 7 bases. From germline, CDR1 is LNHDA and CDR2 SQIVND (reference sequence). The CDR3 has 15 amino acids. The V gene end was trimmed by 7 bases and the J gene end by 0 bases; junction bases not matched to a gene: 6. The CDR3 DNA sequence: TGTGCCAGTAAATCGGGACAGTATAGCAATCAGCCCCAGCATTTT. Encoded protein: CASKSGQYSNQPQHF.

V usage is TRBV11-2 and J usage is TRBJ1-2, with 8 bases that match TRBD1. There are 15 residues in the CDR3. In germline, CDR1 is SGHAT, CDR2 FQNNGV. The J segment lost 4 bases and the V segment lost 3 bases, leaving 7 bases of the junction unmatched. CDR3 sequence reads: CASSFIDRGGYGYTF. CDR3 nucleotides: TGTGCCAGCAGCTTCATAGACAGGGGTGGCTATGGCTACACCTTC.

The V call is TRBV6-6, the J call TRBJ1-6, with TRBD1 as a possible D gene (6 bases). Germline lookup yields CDR1 MNHNY and CDR2 SVGAGI (reference sequence). The CDR3 covers 13 residues. The V end lost 5 bases, the J end lost 15 bases, and 17 bases lay between the germline ends. In DNA, the CDR3 is TGTGCCAGCAGTGTTGGGACACCGAACAACCTCCACTTT. This codes for CASSVGTPNNLHF.

This clone was detected only once. This sequence joins TRBV7-6 and TRBJ2-1; 8 positions match TRBD2. Germline-derived CDR1 and CDR2 are SGHVS and FNYEAQ. This CDR3 contains 16 residues. Germline trimming cut 3 bases from V and 6 bases from J; bases unmatched to any gene: 10. DNA for the CDR3: TGTGCCAGCAGCTTCGCCGGGACTAGTAAGGGCAATGAGCAGTTCTTC. Translation gives CASSFAGTSKGNEQFF.

The chain carries TRBV27 and TRBJ1-1; D call uncertain. This CDR3 has 16 residues. V was clipped by 2 bases and J by 0 bases, with 13 bases between them. The V gene's germline CDR1 is MNHEY and CDR2 SMNVEV (reference sequence). CDR3 amino acids: CASSLEPQFMNTEAFF. The CDR3 coding sequence is TGTGCCAGCAGTTTAGAACCGCAGTTCATGAACACTGAAGCTTTCTTT.

This rearrangement joins TRBV4-2 to TRBJ2-7; D perhaps matches TRBD1 (6 bases). CDR1 is LGHNA and CDR2 is YNFKEQ in the germline V gene. This CDR3 comprises 17 residues. Trimming removed 4 bases at V and 2 bases at J, with 21 bases between. The CDR3 here is CASSPSLKRQETYEQYF. The CDR3 DNA reads TGTGCCAGCAGCCCATCTCTGAAGAGACAGGAGACCTACGAGCAGTACTTC.

This chain connects TRBV13 to TRBJ2-3, with 14 bases lining up with TRBD2. Germline V gene sequence: CDR1 PRHDT, CDR2 FYEKMQ (reference sequence). The junction had 6 bases not matched to a gene; V was cut back by 2 bases and J by 2 bases. CDR3 length equals 18 residues. The CDR3 coding sequence is TGTGCCAGCAGCTTATGGACTAGCGGGGGGCATCCCACAGATACGCAGTATTTT. Translated: CASSLWTSGGHPTDTQYF.

Here the CDR3 reads CASSLATGTQETQYF. The CDR3, as DNA: TGCGCCAGCAGCTTGGCAACAGGGACCCAAGAGACCCAGTACTTC. The chain joins TRBV5-1 to TRBJ2-5; D may be TRBD1 (6 bases). The CDR3 is 15 residues long. V was cut by 0 bases and J by 1 base, with 10 bases left in between. In germline, CDR1 is SGHRS, CDR2 YFSETQ.

The chain links TRBV7-8 to TRBJ1-6, with D possibly matching TRBD1 (6 bases). The germline gives CDR1 SGHVS, CDR2 FQNEAQ. The ends were cut back, 5 bases at V and 0 bases at J, with 14 bases in the middle. CDR3 size: 17 residues. CDR3 in DNA: TGTGCCAGCAGCCATTGGGACACTAGCTCCTATAATTCACCCCTCCACTTT. The encoded protein is CASSHWDTSSYNSPLHF. The variable domain in full, completed from reference TRBV7-8 and TRBJ1-6, reads GAGVSQSPRYKVAKRGQDVALRCDPISGHVSLFWYQQALGQGPEFLTYFQNEAQLDKSGLPSDRFFAERPEGSVSTLKIQRTQQEDSAVYLCASSHWDTSSYNSPLHFGNGTRLTVT.

V and J are TRBV7-2 and TRBJ2-1; possible D gene TRBD2, 5 bases. Germline values: CDR1 SGHTA, CDR2 FQGNSA. V lost 4 bases, J lost 7 bases, and 17 bases lay in between. The CDR3 contains 15 residues. CDR3 coding DNA: TGTGCCAGCAGCTCTAACCTCCAAACGGGGAATGAGCAGTTCTTC. Translation: CASSSNLQTGNEQFF.

The CDR3 region has the DNA TGTGCCAGCAGTCGGACAGGAGGCACAGATACGCAGTATTTT. This translates into CASSRTGGTDTQYF. The chain uses TRBV25-1 and TRBJ2-3; 7 bases are shared with TRBD1. V was clipped by 5 bases and J by 1 base; unmatched bases: 3. Germline values: CDR1 MGHDK, CDR2 SYGVNS. This CDR3 comprises 14 residues. The whole variable domain, filled in from reference TRBV25-1 and TRBJ2-3, reads EADIYQTPRYLVIGTGKKITLECSQTMGHDKMYWYQQDPGMELHLIHYSYGVNSTEKGDLSSESTVSRIRTEHFPLTLESARPSHTSQYLCASSRTGGTDTQYFGPGTRLTVL.

This clone was picked up a small number of times. This chain uses TRBV18 with TRBJ2-7; D unresolved. Trimming shortened V by 0 bases and J by 5 bases, and 11 bases separated the two germline ends. The CDR3 loop spans 14 amino acids. In germline, CDR1 is KGHSH, CDR2 LQKENI. The CDR3 sequence: CASSPPSHGDEQYF. In DNA form, the CDR3 reads TGTGCCAGCTCACCACCGTCCCACGGAGACGAGCAGTACTTC.

This chain connects TRBV7-8 to TRBJ2-3; a possible D gene is TRBD1 (6 bases). The CDR3 loop spans 15 amino acids. CDR1 is SGHVS and CDR2 is FQNEAQ in the germline V gene. The ends were cut back, 1 base at V and 5 bases at J, with 13 bases in the middle. Here the CDR3 reads CASSLVLGAGDTQYF. In DNA form, the CDR3 reads TGTGCCAGCAGCTTAGTGCTGGGGGCCGGAGATACGCAGTATTTT.

The chain couples TRBV10-2 to TRBJ1-6, with 10 bases aligning to TRBD1. The germline gives CDR1 WSHSY, CDR2 SAAADI. This CDR3 contains 13 residues. V was clipped by 10 bases and J by 7 bases; unmatched bases: 4. In DNA, the CDR3 is TGCGCCACCGGACAGGGGGTAAATTCACCCCTCCACTTT. It is translated as CATGQGVNSPLHF.

The rearrangement uses TRBV30 and TRBJ1-2; D ambiguous. Germline V gene lookup returns CDR1 GTSNPN and CDR2 SVGIG (reference sequence). The CDR3 runs to 10 residues. V lost 3 bases and J 7 bases, leaving 6 bases between the germline ends. The chain's CDR3 is CAWRKGGYTF. Written as DNA, the CDR3 is TGTGCCTGGAGGAAGGGTGGCTACACCTTC.

This chain links TRBV7-2 with TRBJ1-6, with 8 bases identical to TRBD1. The CDR3 extends over 16 amino acids. V trimming: 5 bases; J trimming: 13 bases; junction bases outside the gene matches: 16. The V gene's germline CDR1 is SGHTA and CDR2 FQGNSA. The CDR3 loop reads CASSPWTGSPGSPLHF. The CDR3 nucleotides read TGTGCCAGCAGCCCGTGGACAGGGAGCCCAGGTTCGCCCCTCCACTTT.

The chain employs TRBV5-6 and TRBJ1-1; tentatively, D is TRBD1 (5 bases). The length of the CDR3 is 13 residues. In germline, CDR1 is SGHDT, CDR2 YYEEEE. Trimming left V 9 bases short and J 2 bases short, with 14 bases between. The DNA for the CDR3 is TGTGCCACCTTGAACAGGTTAAACACTGAAGCTTTCTTT. Translated, it gives CATLNRLNTEAFF.